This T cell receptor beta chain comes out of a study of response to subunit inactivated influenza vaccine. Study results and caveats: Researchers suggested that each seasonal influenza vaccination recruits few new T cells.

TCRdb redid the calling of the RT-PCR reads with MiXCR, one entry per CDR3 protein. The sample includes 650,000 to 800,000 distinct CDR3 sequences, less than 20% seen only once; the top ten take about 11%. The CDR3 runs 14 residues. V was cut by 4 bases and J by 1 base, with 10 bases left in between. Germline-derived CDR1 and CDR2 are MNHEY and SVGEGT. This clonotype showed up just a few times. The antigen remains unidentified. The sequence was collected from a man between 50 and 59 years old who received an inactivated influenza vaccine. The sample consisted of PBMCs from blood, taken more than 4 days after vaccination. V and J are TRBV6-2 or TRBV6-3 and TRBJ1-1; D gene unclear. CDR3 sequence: CASSFVVRNTEAFF. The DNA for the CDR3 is TGTGCCAGCAGTTTTGTGGTCCGGAACACTGAAGCTTTCTTT.